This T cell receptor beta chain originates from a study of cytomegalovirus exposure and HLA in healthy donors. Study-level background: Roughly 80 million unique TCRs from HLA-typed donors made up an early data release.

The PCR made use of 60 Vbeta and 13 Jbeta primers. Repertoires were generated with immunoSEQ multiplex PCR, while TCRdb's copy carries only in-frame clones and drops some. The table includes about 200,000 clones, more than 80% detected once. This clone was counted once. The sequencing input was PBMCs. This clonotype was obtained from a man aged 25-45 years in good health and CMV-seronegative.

CDR3 DNA: TGTGCCAGCAGCGCCGGGGACAGGGAAAATGGCTACACCTTC. Amino acids: CASSAGDRENGYTF. The V and J genes are TRBV9 and TRBJ1-2, with 9 bases fitting TRBD1. CDR3 size: 14 residues. Trimming cost V 3 bases and J 6 bases; bases outside gene matches: 6. The germline V gene encodes CDR1 SGDLS and CDR2 YYNGEE.